This TCR beta chain emerged from a study of blood T cell repertoires in COVID-19. Study-wide background: There were acute and convalescent COVID-19 samples, and they came from the United States, Italy and Spain. Sources were T cells, B-cell-depleted T cells, or PBMCs; the material itself was cDNA or gDNA.

Concerning this clone: The same CDR3 can be traced to other DNA sequences in this sample.

Produced via immunoSEQ multiplex PCR; TCRdb's table is partial and in-frame only. In the table there are more than 300,000 clones, about 86% of which are singletons. The V gene's germline CDR1 is MNHEY and CDR2 SVGAGI. This CDR3 region has 13 residues. Between the trimmed V and J ends, which lost 6 bases and 4 bases, there was a span of 12 bases. This chain joins TRBV6-5 and TRBJ1-2, with D possibly being TRBD1 (6 bases). Sequenced: peripheral blood. This sequence was found in a woman between 45 and 60 years old with acute or convalescent COVID-19. The CDR3 spells CASSPGQVYGYTF. CDR3 DNA sequence: TGTGCCAGCAGCCCGGGACAAGTCTATGGCTACACCTTC.